The subject of this entry is one TCR beta chain. These data come from a study of blood T cell repertoires in COVID-19. For the study at large: Sample material is recorded as cDNA or gDNA derived from T cells, B-cell-depleted T cells, or PBMCs.

Source study methods: Amplification of reference gene primers provided the estimated nucleated cell counts. Produced via immunoSEQ multiplex PCR; TCRdb's table is partial and in-frame only. The V and J calls and clone size come from that table; D and trimming were worked out from the DNA. The sample consists of about 190,000 clones, roughly 89% of them appearing once. Germline lookup yields CDR1 SGHNT and CDR2 YYREEE (reference sequence). This CDR3 is built from 16 residues. Trimming removed 4 bases from V and 3 bases from J, with 19 bases in between. This chain joins TRBV5-4 and TRBJ2-5, with a weak D call TRBD2 (5 bases). The TCR comes from a man aged 45-65 years with acute or convalescent COVID-19. What was sequenced was peripheral blood. This CDR3 reads CASSHGGSGIEETQYF. CDR3 nucleotide sequence: TGTGCCAGCAGCCATGGAGGAAGCGGTATCGAAGAGACCCAGTACTTC.